The following is a T cell receptor beta chain sequence with its context. Its specificity is not known. V was shortened by 4 bases and J by 5 bases, with 8 bases between the two germline ends. Germline-derived CDR1 and CDR2 are SNHLY and FYNNEI. The CDR3 is made up of 13 amino acids. The source of the sample is a study of identical twins. Findings and caveats of the study: Zero-insertion analyses could be partly confounded by invariant MAIT and iNKT cells.

Template switching added a universal primer site; cDNA carried unique molecular identifiers. TCRdb re-called the 5' RACE reads with MiXCR, one entry per CDR3 protein. The sample shows approximately 490,000 distinct CDR3 sequences, under 25% of them seen only once. The same data also went into a second study, on yellow fever vaccine responses in identical twins.

Sequenced input: CD4+ T cells sorted from blood. The chain recombines TRBV2 with TRBJ2-2; D gene uncertain. The receptor was derived from a woman in her late teens or twenties in good health. The CDR3 region is CASSGQTTGELFF. Written as DNA, the CDR3 is TGTGCCAGCAGTGGGCAGACTACCGGGGAGCTGTTTTTT.